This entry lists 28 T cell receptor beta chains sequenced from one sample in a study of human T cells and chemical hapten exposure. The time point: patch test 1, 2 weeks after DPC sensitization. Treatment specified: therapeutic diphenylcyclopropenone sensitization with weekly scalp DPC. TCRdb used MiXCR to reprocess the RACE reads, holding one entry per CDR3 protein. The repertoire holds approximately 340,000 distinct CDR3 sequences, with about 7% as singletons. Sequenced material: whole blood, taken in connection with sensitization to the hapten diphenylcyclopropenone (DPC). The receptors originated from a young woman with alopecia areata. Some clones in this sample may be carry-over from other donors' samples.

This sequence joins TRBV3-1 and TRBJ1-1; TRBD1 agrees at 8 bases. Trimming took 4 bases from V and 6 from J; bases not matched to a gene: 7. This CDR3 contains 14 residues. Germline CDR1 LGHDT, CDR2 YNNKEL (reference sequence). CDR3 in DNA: TGTGCCAGCAGCCCAGGAGACAGGGGCCCTGAAGCTTTCTTT. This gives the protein CASSPGDRGPEAFF.

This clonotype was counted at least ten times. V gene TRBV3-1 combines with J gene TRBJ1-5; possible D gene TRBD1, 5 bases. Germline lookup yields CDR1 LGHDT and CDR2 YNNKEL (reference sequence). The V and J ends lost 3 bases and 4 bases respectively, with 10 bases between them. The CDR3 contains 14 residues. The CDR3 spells CASSQDTTNQPQHF. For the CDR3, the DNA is TGTGCCAGCAGCCAGGACACCACTAATCAGCCCCAGCATTTT.

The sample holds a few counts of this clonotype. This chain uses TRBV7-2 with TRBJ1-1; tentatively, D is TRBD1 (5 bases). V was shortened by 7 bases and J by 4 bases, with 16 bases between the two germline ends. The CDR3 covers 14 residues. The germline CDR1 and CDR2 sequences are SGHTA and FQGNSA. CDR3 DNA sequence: TGTGCCAGCACATGGACACCGGAGGGCACTGAAGCTTTCTTT. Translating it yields CASTWTPEGTEAFF.

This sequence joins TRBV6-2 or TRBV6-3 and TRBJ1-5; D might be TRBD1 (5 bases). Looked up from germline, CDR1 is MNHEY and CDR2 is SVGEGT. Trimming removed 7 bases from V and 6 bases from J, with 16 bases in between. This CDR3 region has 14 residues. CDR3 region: CASNDWGGVQPQHF. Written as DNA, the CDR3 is TGTGCCAGCAACGACTGGGGGGGTGTTCAGCCCCAGCATTTT.

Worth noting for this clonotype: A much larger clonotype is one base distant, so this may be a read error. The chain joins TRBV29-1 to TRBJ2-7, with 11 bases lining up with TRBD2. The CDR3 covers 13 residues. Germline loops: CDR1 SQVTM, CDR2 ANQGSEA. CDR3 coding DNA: TGCAGGGCTCTAGCGGGGGGCGGCGACGAGCAGTACTTC. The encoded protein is CRALAGGGDEQYF.

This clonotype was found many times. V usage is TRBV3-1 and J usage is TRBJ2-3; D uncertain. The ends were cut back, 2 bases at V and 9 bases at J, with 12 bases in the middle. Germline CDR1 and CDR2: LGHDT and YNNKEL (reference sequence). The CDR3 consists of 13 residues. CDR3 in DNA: TGTGCCAGCAGCCAACTCAGTTCGGCCACGCAGTATTTT. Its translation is CASSQLSSATQYF.

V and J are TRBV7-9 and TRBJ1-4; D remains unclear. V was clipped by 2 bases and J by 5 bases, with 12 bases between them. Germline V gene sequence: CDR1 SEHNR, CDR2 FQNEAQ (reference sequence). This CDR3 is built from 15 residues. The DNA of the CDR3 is TGTGCCAGCAGCTTAAGGTCCACGTTAAATGAAAAACTGTTTTTT. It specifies CASSLRSTLNEKLFF.

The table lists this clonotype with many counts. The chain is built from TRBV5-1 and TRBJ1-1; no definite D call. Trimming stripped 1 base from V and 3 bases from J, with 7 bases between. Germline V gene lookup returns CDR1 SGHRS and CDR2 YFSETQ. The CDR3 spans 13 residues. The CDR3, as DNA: TGCGCCAGCAGCTTGCGGCAGGACACTGAAGCTTTCTTT. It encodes CASSLRQDTEAFF.

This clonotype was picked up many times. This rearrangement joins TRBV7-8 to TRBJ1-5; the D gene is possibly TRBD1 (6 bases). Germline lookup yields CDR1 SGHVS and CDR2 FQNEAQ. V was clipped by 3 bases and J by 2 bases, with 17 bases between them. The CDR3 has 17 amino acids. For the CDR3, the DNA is TGTGCCAGCAGCTTGGCCATCAGGGGACGGGGCAATCAGCCCCAGCATTTT. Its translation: CASSLAIRGRGNQPQHF.

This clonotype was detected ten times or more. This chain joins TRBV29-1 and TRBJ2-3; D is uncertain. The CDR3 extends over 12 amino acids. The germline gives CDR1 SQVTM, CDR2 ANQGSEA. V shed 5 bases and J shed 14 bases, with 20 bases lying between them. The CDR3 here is CSVYSPGGSPYF. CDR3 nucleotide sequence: TGCAGCGTTTATTCCCCTGGCGGTTCCCCGTATTTT.

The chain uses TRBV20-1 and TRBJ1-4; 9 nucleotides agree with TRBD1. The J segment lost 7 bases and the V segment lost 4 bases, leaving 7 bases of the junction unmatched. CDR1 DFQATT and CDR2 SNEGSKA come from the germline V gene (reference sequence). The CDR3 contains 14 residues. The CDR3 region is CSAKKQGAGEKLFF. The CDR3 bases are TGCAGTGCTAAAAAACAGGGGGCCGGTGAAAAACTGTTTTTT.

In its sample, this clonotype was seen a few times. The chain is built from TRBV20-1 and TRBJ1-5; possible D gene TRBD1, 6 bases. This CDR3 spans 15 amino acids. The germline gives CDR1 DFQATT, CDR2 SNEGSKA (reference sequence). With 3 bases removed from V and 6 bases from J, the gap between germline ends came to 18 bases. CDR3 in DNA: TGCAGTGCTAGCCGAATGTGGGGGCATAGTCAGCCCCAGCATTTT. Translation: CSASRMWGHSQPQHF.

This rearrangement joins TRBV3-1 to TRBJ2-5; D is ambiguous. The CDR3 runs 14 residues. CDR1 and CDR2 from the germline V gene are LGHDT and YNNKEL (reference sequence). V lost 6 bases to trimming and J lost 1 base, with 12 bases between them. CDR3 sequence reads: CASSPYYIQETQYF. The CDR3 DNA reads TGTGCCAGCAGTCCATACTACATCCAAGAGACCCAGTACTTC.

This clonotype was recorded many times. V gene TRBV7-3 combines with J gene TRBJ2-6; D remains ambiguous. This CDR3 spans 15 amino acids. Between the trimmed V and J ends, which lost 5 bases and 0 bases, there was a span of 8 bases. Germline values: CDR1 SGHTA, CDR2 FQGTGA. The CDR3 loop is CASSPQLSGANVLTF. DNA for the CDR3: TGTGCCAGCAGCCCGCAACTCTCTGGGGCCAACGTCCTGACTTTC.

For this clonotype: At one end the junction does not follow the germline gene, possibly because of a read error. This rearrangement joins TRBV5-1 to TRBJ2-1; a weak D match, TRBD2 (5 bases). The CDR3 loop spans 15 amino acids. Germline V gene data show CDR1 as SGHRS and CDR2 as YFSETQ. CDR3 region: CASSPGTITGDERFF. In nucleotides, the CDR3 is TGCGCCAGCAGCCCGGGAACTATCACCGGAGATGAGCGGTTCTTC.

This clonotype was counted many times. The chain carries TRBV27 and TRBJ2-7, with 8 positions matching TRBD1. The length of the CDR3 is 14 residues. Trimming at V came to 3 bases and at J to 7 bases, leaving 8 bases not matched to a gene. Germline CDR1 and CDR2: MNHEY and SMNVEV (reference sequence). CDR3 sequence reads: CASSFWQGAQEQYF. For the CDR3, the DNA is TGTGCCAGCAGTTTTTGGCAGGGGGCACAAGAGCAGTACTTC.

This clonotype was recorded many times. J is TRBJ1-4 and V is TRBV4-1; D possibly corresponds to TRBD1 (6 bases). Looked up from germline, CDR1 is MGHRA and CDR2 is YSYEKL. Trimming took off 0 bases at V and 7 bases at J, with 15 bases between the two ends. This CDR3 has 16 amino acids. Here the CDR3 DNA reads TGCGCCAGCAGCCAAGATGGGGGGCGCTTAAGTGAAAAACTGTTTTTT. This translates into CASSQDGGRLSEKLFF.

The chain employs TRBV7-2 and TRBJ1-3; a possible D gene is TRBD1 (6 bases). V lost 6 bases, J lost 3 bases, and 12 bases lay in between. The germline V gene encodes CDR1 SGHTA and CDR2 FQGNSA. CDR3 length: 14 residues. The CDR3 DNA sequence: TGTGCCAGCAGGGAGAGCAGGGGTGGAAACACCATATATTTT. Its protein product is CASRESRGGNTIYF.

CDR3 sequence reads: CASFPDGFAGELFF. The CDR3 bases are TGTGCCAGCTTCCCCGACGGGTTCGCCGGGGAGCTGTTTTTT. This rearrangement joins TRBV28 to TRBJ2-2; no firm D call. Trimming cost V 8 bases and J 6 bases, with 16 bases left between them. The germline V gene encodes CDR1 MDHEN and CDR2 SYDVKM. The CDR3 has 14 residues.

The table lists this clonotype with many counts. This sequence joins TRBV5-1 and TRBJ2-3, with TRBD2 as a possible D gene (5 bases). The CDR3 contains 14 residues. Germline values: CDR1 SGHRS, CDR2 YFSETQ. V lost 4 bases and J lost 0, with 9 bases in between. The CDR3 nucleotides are TGCGCCAGCAGCCCAAGGACTAGCACAGATACGCAGTATTTT. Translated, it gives CASSPRTSTDTQYF.

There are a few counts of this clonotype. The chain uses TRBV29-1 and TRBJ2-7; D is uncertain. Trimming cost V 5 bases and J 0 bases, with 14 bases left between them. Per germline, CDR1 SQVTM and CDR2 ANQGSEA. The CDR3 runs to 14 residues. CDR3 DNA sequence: TGCAGCGTTAGAGGCATGAATAGCTCCTACGAGCAGTACTTC. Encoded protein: CSVRGMNSSYEQYF.

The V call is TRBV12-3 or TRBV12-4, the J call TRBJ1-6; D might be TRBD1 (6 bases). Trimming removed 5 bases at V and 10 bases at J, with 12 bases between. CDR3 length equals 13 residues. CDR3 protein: CASSTQGFSPLHF. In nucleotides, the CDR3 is TGTGCCAGCAGTACACAGGGTTTCTCACCCCTCCACTTT.

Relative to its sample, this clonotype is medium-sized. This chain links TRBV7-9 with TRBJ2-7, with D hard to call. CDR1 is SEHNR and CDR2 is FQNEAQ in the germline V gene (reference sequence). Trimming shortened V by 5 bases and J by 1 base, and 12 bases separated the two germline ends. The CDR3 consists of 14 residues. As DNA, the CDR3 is TGTGCCAGCAGCACTTACCAGAATTCCTACGAGCAGTACTTC. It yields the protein CASSTYQNSYEQYF.

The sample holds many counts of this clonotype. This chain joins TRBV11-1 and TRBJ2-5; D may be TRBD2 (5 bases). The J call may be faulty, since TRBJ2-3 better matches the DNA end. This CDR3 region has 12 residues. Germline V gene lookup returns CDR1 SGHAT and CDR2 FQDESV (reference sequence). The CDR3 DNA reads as TGTGCCAGCAGCCGCGACGGGGAAACGCAGTATTTT. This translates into CASSRDGETQYF.

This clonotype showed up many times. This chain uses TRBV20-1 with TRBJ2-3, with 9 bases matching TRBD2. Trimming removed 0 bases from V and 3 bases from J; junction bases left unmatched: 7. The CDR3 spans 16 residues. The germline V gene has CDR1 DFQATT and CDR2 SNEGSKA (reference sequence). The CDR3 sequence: CSARDPASGVTDTQYF. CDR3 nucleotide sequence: TGCAGTGCTAGAGATCCGGCTAGCGGGGTGACAGATACGCAGTATTTT.

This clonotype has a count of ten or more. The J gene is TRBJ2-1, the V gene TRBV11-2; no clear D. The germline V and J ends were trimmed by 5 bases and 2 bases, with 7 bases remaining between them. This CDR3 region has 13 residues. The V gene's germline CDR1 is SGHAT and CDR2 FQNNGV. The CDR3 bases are TGTGCCAGCAGCCTAATCACCTACAATGAGCAGTTCTTC. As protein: CASSLITYNEQFF.

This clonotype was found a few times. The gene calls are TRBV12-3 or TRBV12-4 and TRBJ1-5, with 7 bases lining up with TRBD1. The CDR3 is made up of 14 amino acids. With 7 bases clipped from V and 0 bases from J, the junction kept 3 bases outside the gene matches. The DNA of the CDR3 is TGTGCCAGCACGGGACAGATTAGCAATCAGCCCCAGCATTTT. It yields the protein CASTGQISNQPQHF.

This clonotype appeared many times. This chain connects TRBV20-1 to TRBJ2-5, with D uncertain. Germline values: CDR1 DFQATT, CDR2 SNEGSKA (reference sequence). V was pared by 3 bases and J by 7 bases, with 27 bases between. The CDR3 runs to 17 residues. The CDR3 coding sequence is TGCAGTGCTAGCCCGGTTATGGGTAGCCATTTGAAAGCGACCCAGTACTTC. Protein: CSASPVMGSHLKATQYF.